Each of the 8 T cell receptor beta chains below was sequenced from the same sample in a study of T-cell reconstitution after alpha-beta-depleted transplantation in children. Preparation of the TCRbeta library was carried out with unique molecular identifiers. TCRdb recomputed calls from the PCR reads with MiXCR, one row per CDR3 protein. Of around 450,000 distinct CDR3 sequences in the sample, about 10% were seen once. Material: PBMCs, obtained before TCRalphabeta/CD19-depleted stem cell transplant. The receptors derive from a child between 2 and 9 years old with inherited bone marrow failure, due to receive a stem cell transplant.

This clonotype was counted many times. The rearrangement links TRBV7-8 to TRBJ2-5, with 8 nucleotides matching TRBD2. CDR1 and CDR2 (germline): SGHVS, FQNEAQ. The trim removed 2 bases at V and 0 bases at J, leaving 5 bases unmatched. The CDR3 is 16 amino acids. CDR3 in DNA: TGTGCCAGCAGCTTAAGTCGGGGGGGGTACCAAGAGACCCAGTACTTC. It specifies CASSLSRGGYQETQYF. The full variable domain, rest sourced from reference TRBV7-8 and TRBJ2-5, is GAGVSQSPRYKVAKRGQDVALRCDPISGHVSLFWYQQALGQGPEFLTYFQNEAQLDKSGLPSDRFFAERPEGSVSTLKIQRTQQEDSAVYLCASSLSRGGYQETQYFGPGTRLLVL.

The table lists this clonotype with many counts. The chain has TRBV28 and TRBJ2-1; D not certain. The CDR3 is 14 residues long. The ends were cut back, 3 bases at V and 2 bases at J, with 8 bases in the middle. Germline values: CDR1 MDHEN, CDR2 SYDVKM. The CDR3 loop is CASSFGSPYNEQFF. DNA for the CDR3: TGTGCCAGCAGTTTTGGCTCCCCCTACAATGAGCAGTTCTTC.

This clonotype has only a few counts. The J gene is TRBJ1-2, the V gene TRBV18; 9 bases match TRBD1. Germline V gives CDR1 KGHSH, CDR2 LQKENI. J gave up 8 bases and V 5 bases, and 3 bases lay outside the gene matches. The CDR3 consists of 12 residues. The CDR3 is CASSTDRGGYTF. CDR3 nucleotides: TGTGCCAGCTCAACCGACAGGGGGGGCTACACCTTC.

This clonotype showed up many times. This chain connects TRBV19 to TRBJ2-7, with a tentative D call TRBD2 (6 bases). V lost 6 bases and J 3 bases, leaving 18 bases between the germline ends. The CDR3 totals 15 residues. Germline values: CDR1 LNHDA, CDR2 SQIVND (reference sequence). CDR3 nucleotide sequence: TGTGCCAGTAGCGCCAGCGGGTTTGGTGACTACGAGCAGTACTTC. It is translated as CASSASGFGDYEQYF.

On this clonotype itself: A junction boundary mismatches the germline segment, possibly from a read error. The CDR3 is CASRLAVTDTQYF. The CDR3 DNA reads TGTGCCAGCAGATTAGCGGTGACAGATACGCAGTATTTT. The chain employs TRBV11-2 and TRBJ2-3, with a weak D call TRBD2 (6 bases). CDR3 length: 13 amino acids. Germline V gene data show CDR1 as SGHAT and CDR2 as FQNNGV.

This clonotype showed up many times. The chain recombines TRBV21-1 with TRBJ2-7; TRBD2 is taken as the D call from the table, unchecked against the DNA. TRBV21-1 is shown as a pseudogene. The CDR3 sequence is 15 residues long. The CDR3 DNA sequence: TGTGCCAGCAGCCCCCCTAGCGGGAGTTGGCACGAGCAGTACTTC. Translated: CASSPPSGSWHEQYF.

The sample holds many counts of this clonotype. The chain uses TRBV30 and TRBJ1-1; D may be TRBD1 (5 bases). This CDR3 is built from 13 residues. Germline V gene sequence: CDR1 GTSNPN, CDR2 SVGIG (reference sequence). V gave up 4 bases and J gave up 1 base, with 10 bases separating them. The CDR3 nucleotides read TGTGCCTGGAAGGGACGGAAGAACACTGAAGCTTTCTTT. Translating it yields CAWKGRKNTEAFF.

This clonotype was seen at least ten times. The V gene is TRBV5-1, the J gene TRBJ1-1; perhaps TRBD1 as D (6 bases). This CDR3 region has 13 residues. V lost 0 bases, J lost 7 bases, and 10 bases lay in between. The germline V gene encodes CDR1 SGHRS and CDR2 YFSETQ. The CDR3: CASSLEYRVEAFF. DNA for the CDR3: TGCGCCAGCAGCTTGGAGTACAGGGTTGAAGCTTTCTTT.